The next 13 T cell receptor beta chains were all read from a single sample in a study of blood T cell repertoires in COVID-19. Libraries were prepared by immunoSEQ multiplex PCR; TCRdb keeps only in-frame clonotypes and omits some of them. The table shows 45,000 to 70,000 clones, with around 90% occurring only once. The specimen was peripheral blood. All receptors come from a woman of 80 years or more with COVID-19, enrolled during active disease.

The V gene is TRBV5-1, the J gene TRBJ1-1; weak D call: TRBD1 (6 bases). From germline, CDR1 is SGHRS and CDR2 YFSETQ. CDR3 length: 14 residues. Trimming took 4 bases from V and 3 from J, leaving 13 bases between them. The CDR3 bases are TGCGCCAGCAGCCTCCATGAGGGGGACACTGAAGCTTTCTTT. Translated: CASSLHEGDTEAFF.

The chain uses TRBV7-8 and TRBJ2-3; TRBD2 matches 13 bases. The ends lost 5 bases at V and 3 bases at J; junction bases unmatched: 5. There are 16 residues in the CDR3. Germline-derived CDR1 and CDR2 are SGHVS and FQNEAQ. CDR3 loop: CASSQTSGGTTDTQYF. The CDR3 DNA reads TGTGCCAGCAGCCAGACTAGCGGGGGGACGACAGATACGCAGTATTTT.

The chain recombines TRBV30 with TRBJ2-1; D may be TRBD1 (6 bases). Germline lookup yields CDR1 GTSNPN and CDR2 SVGIG (reference sequence). CDR3 length equals 12 residues. Between the trimmed V and J ends, which lost 0 bases and 7 bases, there was a span of 7 bases. The CDR3: CAWSVTGNEQFF. The CDR3 DNA reads as TGTGCCTGGAGTGTCACAGGGAATGAGCAGTTCTTC.

The chain is built from TRBV5-6 and TRBJ1-4, with TRBD1 as a possible D gene (6 bases). CDR3 length: 14 amino acids. V lost 1 base and J lost 8, with 12 bases in between. CDR1 and CDR2 from the germline V gene are SGHDT and YYEEEE. The CDR3 spells CASSLRTVDEKLFF. In DNA, the CDR3 is TGTGCCAGCAGCTTGAGGACAGTGGACGAAAAACTGTTTTTT.

This clone was seen a few times. The chain carries TRBV12-3 or TRBV12-4 and TRBJ2-1; no firm D call. V was cut by 6 bases and J by 5 bases, with 11 bases left in between. The CDR3 extends over 13 amino acids. The CDR3 sequence is CASRADNNNEQFF. The CDR3 nucleotides read TGTGCCAGCAGAGCCGACAATAACAATGAGCAGTTCTTC.

This chain connects TRBV5-1 to TRBJ2-2, with 8 bases aligning to TRBD1. V lost 2 bases, J lost 11 bases, and 14 bases stayed unmatched. The germline V gene has CDR1 SGHRS and CDR2 YFSETQ. The CDR3 runs 16 residues. The CDR3 region has the DNA TGCGCCAGCAGCTTCAGGGGGCCCTCGACACCGGGCGAGCTGTTTTTT. It encodes CASSFRGPSTPGELFF.

This chain uses TRBV10-3 with TRBJ1-3, with TRBD1 identical over 9 bases. Losses at the gene ends were 6 bases for V and 1 base for J; bases not matched to a gene: 7. Germline CDR1 and CDR2: ENHRY and SYGVKD. This CDR3 is 16 amino acids long. The DNA of the CDR3 is TGTGCCATCAGAGAGGTGGACAGGGGATCTGGAAACACCATATATTTT. It encodes CAIREVDRGSGNTIYF.

The chain carries TRBV6-5 and TRBJ1-6, with 9 bases aligning to TRBD1. The CDR3 is 13 amino acids. CDR1 is MNHEY and CDR2 is SVGAGI in the germline V gene. V dropped 6 bases and J dropped 6; count of bases not matched to a gene: 0. The CDR3 DNA sequence: TGTGCCAGCAGGGACAGGGGTAATTCACCCCTCCACTTT. Translating gives CASRDRGNSPLHF.

The CDR3 region is CASRPPFGGENNEQFF. The CDR3 DNA reads as TGTGCCAGCAGGCCCCCTTTTGGGGGGGAGAACAATGAGCAGTTCTTC. This chain uses TRBV6-6 with TRBJ2-1, with 7 nucleotides matching TRBD2. The V gene's germline CDR1 is MNHNY and CDR2 SVGAGI (reference sequence). This CDR3 has 16 amino acids. V lost 6 bases, J lost 5 bases, and 13 bases stayed unmatched.

CDR3 nucleotide sequence: TGTGCCAGTAGCGACAGGGTTAATGGCTACACCTTC. It encodes CASSDRVNGYTF. The gene calls are TRBV19 and TRBJ1-2, with 7 bases fitting TRBD1. Looked up from germline, CDR1 is LNHDA and CDR2 is SQIVND (reference sequence). V lost 6 bases to trimming and J lost 6 bases; unmatched junction nucleotides: 4. The CDR3 runs to 12 residues. Based on the CDR3 plus reference TRBV19 and TRBJ1-2, the full variable domain is DGGITQSPKYLFRKEGQNVTLSCEQNLNHDAMYWYRQDPGQGLRLIYYSQIVNDFQKGDIAEGYSVSREKKESFPLTVTSAQKNPTAFYLCASSDRVNGYTFGSGTRLTVV.

This clone was found once. This chain connects TRBV29-1 to TRBJ2-5, with TRBD2 identical over 8 bases. The CDR3 has 13 amino acids. CDR1 SQVTM and CDR2 ANQGSEA come from the germline V gene. The V and J ends lost 4 bases and 5 bases, in that order; junction bases with no gene match: 6. CDR3 loop: CSVARIAGETQYF. CDR3 in DNA: TGCAGCGTTGCACGGATAGCGGGGGAGACCCAGTACTTC.

The rearrangement links TRBV6-5 to TRBJ2-7; 9 bases fit TRBD1. The junction had 5 bases not matched to a gene; V was cut back by 4 bases and J by 7 bases. Germline CDR1 reads MNHEY; CDR2 reads SVGAGI. This CDR3 is built from 13 residues. CDR3 residues: CASSSGQGLEQYF. CDR3 coding DNA: TGTGCCAGCAGTTCTGGACAGGGGCTAGAGCAGTACTTC.

This clone was detected once. The gene calls are TRBV5-1 and TRBJ2-2, with a weak D call TRBD1 (6 bases). The germline V gene encodes CDR1 SGHRS and CDR2 YFSETQ. This CDR3 contains 16 residues. Trimming stripped 4 bases from V and 4 bases from J, with 17 bases between. CDR3 region: CASSQQGKGTTGELFF. For the CDR3, the DNA is TGCGCCAGCAGCCAACAGGGTAAAGGGACCACCGGGGAGCTGTTTTTT.